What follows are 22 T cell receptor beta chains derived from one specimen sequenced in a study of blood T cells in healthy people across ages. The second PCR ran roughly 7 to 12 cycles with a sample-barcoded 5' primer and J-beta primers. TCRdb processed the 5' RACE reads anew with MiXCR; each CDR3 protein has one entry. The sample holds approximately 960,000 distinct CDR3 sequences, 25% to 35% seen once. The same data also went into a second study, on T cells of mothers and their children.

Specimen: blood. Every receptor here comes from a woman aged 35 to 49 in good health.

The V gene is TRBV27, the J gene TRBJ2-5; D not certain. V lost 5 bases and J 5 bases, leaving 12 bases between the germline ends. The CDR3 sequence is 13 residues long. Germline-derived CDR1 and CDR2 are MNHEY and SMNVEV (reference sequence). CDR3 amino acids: CASSGLPTETQYF. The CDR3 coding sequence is TGTGCCAGCAGTGGCCTCCCGACGGAGACCCAGTACTTC.

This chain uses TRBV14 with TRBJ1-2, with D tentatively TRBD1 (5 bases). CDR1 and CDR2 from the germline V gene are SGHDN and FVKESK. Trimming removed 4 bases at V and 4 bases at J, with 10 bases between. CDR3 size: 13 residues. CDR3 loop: CASSRAGSYGYTF. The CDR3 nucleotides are TGTGCCAGCAGCCGAGCAGGGTCCTATGGCTACACCTTC.

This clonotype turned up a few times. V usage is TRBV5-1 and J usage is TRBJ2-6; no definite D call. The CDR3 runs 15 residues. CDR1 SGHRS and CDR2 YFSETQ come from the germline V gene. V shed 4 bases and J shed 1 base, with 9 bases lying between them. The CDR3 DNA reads TGCGCCAGCAGCCCTCTACAGTCTGGGGCCAACGTCCTGACTTTC. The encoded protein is CASSPLQSGANVLTF.

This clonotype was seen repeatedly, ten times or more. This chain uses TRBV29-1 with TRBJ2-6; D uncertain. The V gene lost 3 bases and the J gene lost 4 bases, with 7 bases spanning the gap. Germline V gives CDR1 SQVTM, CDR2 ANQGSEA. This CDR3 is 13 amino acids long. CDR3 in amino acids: CSVDASGANVLTF. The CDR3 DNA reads TGCAGCGTTGATGCGTCCGGGGCCAACGTCCTGACTTTC.

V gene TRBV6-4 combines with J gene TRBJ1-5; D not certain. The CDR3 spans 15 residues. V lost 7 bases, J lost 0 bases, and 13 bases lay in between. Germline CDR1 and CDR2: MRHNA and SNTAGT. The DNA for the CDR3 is TGTGCCAGCACAGTAAGACTCTATAGCAATCAGCCCCAGCATTTT. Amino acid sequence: CASTVRLYSNQPQHF.

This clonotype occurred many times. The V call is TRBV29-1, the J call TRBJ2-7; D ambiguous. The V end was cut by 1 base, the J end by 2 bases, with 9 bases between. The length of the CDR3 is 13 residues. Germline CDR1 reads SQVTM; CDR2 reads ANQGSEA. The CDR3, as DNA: TGCAGCGTTGAAGCCTCCAGTCCCTACGAGCAGTACTTC. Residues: CSVEASSPYEQYF.

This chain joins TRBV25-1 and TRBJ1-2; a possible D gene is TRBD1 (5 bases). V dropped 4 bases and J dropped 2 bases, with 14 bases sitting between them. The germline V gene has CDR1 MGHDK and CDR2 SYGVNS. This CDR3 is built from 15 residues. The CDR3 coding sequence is TGTGCCAGCAGTGCCTCCGGGACGGGGAACTATGGCTACACCTTC. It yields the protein CASSASGTGNYGYTF.

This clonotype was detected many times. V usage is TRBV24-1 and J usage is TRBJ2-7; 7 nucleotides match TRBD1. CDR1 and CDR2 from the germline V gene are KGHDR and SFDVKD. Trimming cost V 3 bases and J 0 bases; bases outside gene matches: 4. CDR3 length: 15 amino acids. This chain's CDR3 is CATSDVSGGSYEQYF. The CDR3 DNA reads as TGTGCCACCAGTGATGTCTCAGGGGGCTCCTACGAGCAGTACTTC.

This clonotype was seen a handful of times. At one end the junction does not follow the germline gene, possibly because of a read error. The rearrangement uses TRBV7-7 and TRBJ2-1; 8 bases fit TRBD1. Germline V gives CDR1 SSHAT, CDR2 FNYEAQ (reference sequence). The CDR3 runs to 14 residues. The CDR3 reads CASSLRTGSNEQFF. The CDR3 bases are TGTGCTAGCAGCTTGCGGACAGGGAGTAATGAGCAGTTCTTC.

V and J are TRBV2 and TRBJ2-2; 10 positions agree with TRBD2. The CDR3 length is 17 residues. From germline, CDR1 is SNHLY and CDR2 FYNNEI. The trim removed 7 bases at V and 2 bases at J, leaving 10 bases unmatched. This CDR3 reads CASKDVAGGLNTGELFF. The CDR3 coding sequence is TGTGCCAGCAAAGACGTAGCGGGGGGCCTCAACACCGGGGAGCTGTTTTTT. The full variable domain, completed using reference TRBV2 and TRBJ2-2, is EPEVTQTPSHQVTQMGQEVILRCVPISNHLYFYWYRQILGQKVEFLVSFYNNEISEKSEIFDDQFSVERPDGSNFTLKIRSTKLEDSAMYFCASKDVAGGLNTGELFFGEGSRLTVL.

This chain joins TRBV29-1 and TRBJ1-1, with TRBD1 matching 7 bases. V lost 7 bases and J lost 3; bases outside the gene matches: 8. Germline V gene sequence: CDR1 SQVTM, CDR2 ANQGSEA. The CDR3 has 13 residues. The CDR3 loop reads CSGARQGYTEAFF. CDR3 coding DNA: TGCAGCGGGGCACGACAGGGCTACACTGAAGCTTTCTTT.

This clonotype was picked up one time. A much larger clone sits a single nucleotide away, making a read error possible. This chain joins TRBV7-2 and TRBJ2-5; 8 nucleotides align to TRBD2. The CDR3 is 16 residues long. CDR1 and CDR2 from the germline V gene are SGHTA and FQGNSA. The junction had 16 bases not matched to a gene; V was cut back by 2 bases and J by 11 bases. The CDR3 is CASSLWGRGAHGEQYF. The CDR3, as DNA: TGTGCCAGCAGCTTATGGGGGCGGGGGGCCCATGGGGAGCAGTACTTC.

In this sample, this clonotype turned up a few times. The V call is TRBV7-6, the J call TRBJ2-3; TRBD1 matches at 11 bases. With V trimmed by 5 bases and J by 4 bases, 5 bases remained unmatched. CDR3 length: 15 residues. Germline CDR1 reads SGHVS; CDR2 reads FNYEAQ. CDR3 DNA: TGTGCCAGCAGCCGCCGGGACAGGGGGGCAGATACGCAGTATTTT. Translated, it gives CASSRRDRGADTQYF.

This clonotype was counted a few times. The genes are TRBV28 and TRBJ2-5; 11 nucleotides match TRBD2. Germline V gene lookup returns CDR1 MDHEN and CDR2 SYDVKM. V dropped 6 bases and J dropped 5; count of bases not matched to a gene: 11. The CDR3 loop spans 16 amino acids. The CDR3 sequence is CASSLTSGALRETQYF. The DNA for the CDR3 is TGTGCCAGCAGCCTGACTAGCGGGGCCCTTCGCGAGACCCAGTACTTC.

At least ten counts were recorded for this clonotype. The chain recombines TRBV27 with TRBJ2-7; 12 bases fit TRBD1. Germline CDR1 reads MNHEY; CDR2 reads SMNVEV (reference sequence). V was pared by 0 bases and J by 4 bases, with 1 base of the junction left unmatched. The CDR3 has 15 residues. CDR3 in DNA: TGTGCCAGCAGTTTATCGGGACAGGGGGCTTACGAGCAGTACTTC. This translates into CASSLSGQGAYEQYF.

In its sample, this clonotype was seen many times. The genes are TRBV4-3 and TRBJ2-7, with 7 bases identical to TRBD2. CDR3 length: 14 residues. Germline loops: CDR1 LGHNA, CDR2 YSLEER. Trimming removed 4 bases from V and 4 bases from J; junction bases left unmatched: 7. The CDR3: CASSPWAGDYEQYF. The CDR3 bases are TGCGCCAGCAGCCCCTGGGCGGGGGATTACGAGCAGTACTTC.

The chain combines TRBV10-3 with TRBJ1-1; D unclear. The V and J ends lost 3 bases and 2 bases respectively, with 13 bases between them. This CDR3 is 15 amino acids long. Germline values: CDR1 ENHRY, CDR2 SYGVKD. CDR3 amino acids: CAISEGIEGNTEAFF. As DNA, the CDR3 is TGTGCCATCAGTGAAGGGATTGAGGGAAACACTGAAGCTTTCTTT.

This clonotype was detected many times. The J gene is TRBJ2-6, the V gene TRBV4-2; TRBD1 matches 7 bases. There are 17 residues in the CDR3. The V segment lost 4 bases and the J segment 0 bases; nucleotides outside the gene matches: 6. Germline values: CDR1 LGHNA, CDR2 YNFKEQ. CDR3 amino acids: CASSPRTGRSGANVLTF. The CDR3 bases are TGTGCCAGCAGCCCGAGGACAGGTCGCTCTGGGGCCAACGTCCTGACTTTC.

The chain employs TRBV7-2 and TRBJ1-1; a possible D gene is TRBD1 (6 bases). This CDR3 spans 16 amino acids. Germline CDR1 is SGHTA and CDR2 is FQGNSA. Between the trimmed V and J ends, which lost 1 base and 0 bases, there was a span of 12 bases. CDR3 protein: CASSLDSGVVNTEAFF. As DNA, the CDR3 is TGTGCCAGCAGCTTAGATTCAGGGGTGGTGAACACTGAAGCTTTCTTT.

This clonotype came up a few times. CDR3 amino acids: CASSPGLSDTQYF. CDR3 DNA sequence: TGTGCCAGCAGCCCGGGACTTTCAGATACGCAGTATTTT. This rearrangement joins TRBV7-3 to TRBJ2-3; the D gene is possibly TRBD2 (6 bases). With 5 bases removed from V and 4 bases from J, the gap between germline ends came to 10 bases. Germline CDR1 and CDR2: SGHTA and FQGTGA. There are 13 residues in the CDR3.

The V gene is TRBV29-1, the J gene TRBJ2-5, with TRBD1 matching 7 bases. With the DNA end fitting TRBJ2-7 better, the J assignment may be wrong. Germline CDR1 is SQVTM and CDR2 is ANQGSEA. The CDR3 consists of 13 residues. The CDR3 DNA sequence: TGCAGCGTTGGAGACAGGGTGCCCCACGAGCAGTACTTC. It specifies CSVGDRVPHEQYF.

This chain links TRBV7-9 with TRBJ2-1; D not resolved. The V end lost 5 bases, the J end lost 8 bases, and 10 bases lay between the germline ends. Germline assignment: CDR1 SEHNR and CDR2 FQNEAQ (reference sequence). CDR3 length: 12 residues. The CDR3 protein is CASSADGDEQFF. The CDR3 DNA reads TGTGCCAGCAGCGCGGACGGAGATGAGCAGTTCTTC.